This TCR beta chain was recorded in a study of blood T cell repertoires in COVID-19. The assay was immunoSEQ multiplex PCR, and TCRdb's table has in-frame clones only and misses some. Of about 250,000 clones listed, around 89% were seen once; the top ten hold about 3%. Germline loops: CDR1 SGHVS, CDR2 FNYEAQ. The V segment lost 6 bases and the J segment 1 base; nucleotides outside the gene matches: 0. This CDR3 is 14 amino acids long. The sample consisted of PBMCs or T cells enriched from blood (not recorded which). This sequence was found in a woman between 45 and 65 years old who had recovered from COVID-19. J is TRBJ2-2 and V is TRBV7-6, with TRBD2 matching 9 bases. The DNA for the CDR3 is TGTGCCAGCAGGACTAGCGGGAACACCGGGGAGCTGTTTTTT. It codes for CASRTSGNTGELFF.